The T cell receptor (beta chain) under discussion was sequenced for a study of post-analysis software for immune sequencing data (dated by TCRdb to between 2014 and 2017). Broadly, across the study: Relapsing-remitting, secondary progressive and progressive-relapsing multiple sclerosis were recorded as disease courses, and subtype annotation was lacking for some patients. A subset of samples was prepared in parallel using single-end sample barcoding, then pooled and co-amplified after Illumina adapter ligation. The multiple sclerosis patient repertoires were compared with 10 or so previously published healthy control repertoires from donors aged roughly 6 to 25 years.

What the work shows at the level of the full study, not this receptor alone: Significantly higher frequencies in patients than in controls were found for about 5 TRBV segments, including TRBV5-6, TRBV5-1 and TRBV20-1. The control group was slightly older than the multiple sclerosis patient group. Direct clustering with F measure showed strong co-clustering of samples prepared in the same batch, prompting a batch-effect correction. Multiple sclerosis patients had significantly lower normalized Chao1 diversity than controls, a result that suggests substantial peripheral T-cell clonal expansion.

Germline trimming: 3 bases from V, 0 bases from J; junction bases outside gene matches: 4. According to the germline V gene (reference sequence), CDR1 reads DFQATT and CDR2 reads SNEGSKA. The CDR3 has 15 amino acids, counting the end cysteine and phenylalanine. The kept DNA is CDR3 alone, 45 bases in frame from the first base. Libraries came from PCR. These reads were obtained on an Illumina HiSeq 2500. Unique molecular identifiers were incorporated into TCR beta cDNA libraries to reduce PCR and sequencing biases. Every 1 to 10 million input T cells yielded about 500,000 cDNA molecules, meaning each molecule approximated one T cell. Patient libraries were prepared and sequenced with the same protocol used for the earlier healthy control dataset. Samples belonging to the same batch were prepared together, multiplexed and sequenced on a shared HiSeq lane. In the original analysis: Raw barcoded reads were processed with MIGEC, discarding single-read molecular identifier groups before consensus assembly and CDR3 extraction. Clonotype tables were post-analysed with VDJtools, and diversity was normalized by down-sampling all datasets to the smallest sample size. To correct batch-related cross-sample contamination, repertoire overlap clustering matched CDR3 amino acid sequences but not nucleotide sequences. The raw public data were reprocessed by TCRdb itself: fastp quality trimming at Q25, MiXCR clonotype calling, in-frame beta chains only. Every distinct CDR3 protein forms one entry, paired with its most common genes and DNA. The V and J calls reflect TCRdb's pipeline rather than the authors' work. This sample holds hundreds of thousands of distinct CDR3 sequences; more than 50% were observed only once. The top ten clones comprise about 11% of the sample.

Turning to this clonotype: No cognate antigen has been identified for it. Base quality data are lacking; no much larger clone is found one base away.

TCR beta repertoires were profiled from peripheral blood of roughly 13 young patients with multiple sclerosis to demonstrate the VDJtools post-analysis software. The patients with multiple sclerosis were children and adolescents between roughly 6 and 17 years of age. This sequence originates from a girl aged 2 to 10 with multiple sclerosis. Specimen: blood. The chain was built from TRBV20-1 and TRBJ2-7; 11 bases in between match TRBD2. The CDR3 reads as follows: CSARTGTSGSYEQYF. The nucleotides are TGCAGTGCTAGGACTGGGACTAGCGGCTCCTACGAGCAGTACTTC.